This TCR beta chain was sequenced in a study of T cell repertoires in cytomegalovirus infection. Study details: Public TCR beta signatures indicated both CMV infection and matching HLA type. Overall study results and limits: Dominating the ex vivo response were TCR beta clonotypes that were CMV-specific and HLA-C-restricted. Summed frequency of public TCR beta families distinguished CMV carriers with the relevant HLA.

This clonotype was seen ten or more times. Its antigen is not known. MiXCR was run by TCRdb on the reads, yielding one entry per CDR3 protein. The table includes hundreds of thousands of distinct CDR3 sequences, about 8.8% detected once. Germline V gene lookup returns CDR1 SGHDN and CDR2 FVKESK. This CDR3 contains 14 residues. Losses at the gene ends were 2 bases for V and 6 bases for J; bases not matched to a gene: 5. J is TRBJ1-1 and V is TRBV14; TRBD1 matches 8 bases. The sequenced sample consisted of PBMCs. The TCR sequence derives from a human donor in good health (CMV status not recorded). Some clones in this sample may be carry-over from other donors' samples. The CDR3, as DNA: TGTGCCAGCAGCCAACAGGGGGCAAGGGCTGAAGCTTTCTTT. Translating it yields CASSQQGARAEAFF. Looking up the rest from reference TRBV14 and TRBJ1-1 gives the full variable domain: EAGVTQFPSHSVIEKGQTVTLRCDPISGHDNLYWYRRVMGKEIKFLLHFVKESKQDESGMPNNRFLAERTGGTYSTLKVQPAELEDSGVYFCASSQQGARAEAFFGQGTRLTVV.